This T cell receptor beta chain is drawn from a study of cytomegalovirus exposure and HLA in healthy donors. Notes on this clone: Its antigen is unknown.

CDR1 and CDR2 (germline): SGHTA, FQGNSA. The CDR3 totals 15 residues. J gave up 7 bases and V 5 bases, and 11 bases lay outside the gene matches. Broader study findings: An analysis done earlier found most TCR beta V segments productive about 87% or about 30% of the time.

Primers included in the PCR were 60 Vbeta and 13 Jbeta primers. The table came from immunoSEQ multiplex PCR; TCRdb's copy has only in-frame clones and leaves some out. This sample carries some 200,000 clones, 80% to 85% of them seen once, and the ten largest clones take over 1.5%. Sequencing input: PBMCs. The TCR sequence derives from a man aged 45-65 years in good health and CMV-seronegative. This chain links TRBV7-2 with TRBJ2-1, with 7 positions matching TRBD2. CDR3 coding DNA: TGTGCCAGCAGCCCCGCTTTGGGGAGGGCAAATGAGCAGTTCTTC. As protein: CASSPALGRANEQFF. Complete variable domain (other parts from reference TRBV7-2 and TRBJ2-1): GAGVSQSPSNKVTEKGKDVELRCDPISGHTALYWYRQSLGQGLEFLIYFQGNSAPDKSGLPSDRFSAERTGGSVSTLTIQRTQQEDSAVYLCASSPALGRANEQFFGPGTRLTVL.